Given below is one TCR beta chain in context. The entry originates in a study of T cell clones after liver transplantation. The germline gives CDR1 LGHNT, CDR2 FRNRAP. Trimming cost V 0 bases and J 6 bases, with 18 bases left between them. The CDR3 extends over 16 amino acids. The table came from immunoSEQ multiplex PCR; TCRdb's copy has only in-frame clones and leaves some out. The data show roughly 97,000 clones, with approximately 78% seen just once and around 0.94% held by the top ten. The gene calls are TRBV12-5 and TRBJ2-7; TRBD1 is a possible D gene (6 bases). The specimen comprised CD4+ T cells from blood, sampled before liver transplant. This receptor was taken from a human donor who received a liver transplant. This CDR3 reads CASGLVSVGLRGEQYF. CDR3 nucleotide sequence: TGTGCTAGTGGTTTGGTATCGGTTGGACTCAGGGGCGAGCAGTACTTC.